The next 21 T cell receptor beta chains were all read from a single sample in a study of blood T cell repertoires in COVID-19. The table came from immunoSEQ multiplex PCR; TCRdb's copy has only in-frame clones and leaves some out. Here the sample spans 55,000 to 75,000 clones, about four fifths being singletons. The sequencing sample was made of peripheral blood. These receptors were taken from a man between 70 and 80 years old with acute or convalescent COVID-19.

The CDR3 spells CASSHLLQGEYGYTF. CDR3 in DNA: TGTGCCAGCAGCCACCTGTTACAGGGTGAATATGGCTACACCTTC. The rearrangement joins TRBV5-6 to TRBJ1-2, with D maybe TRBD1 (6 bases). CDR3 size: 15 residues. Per the germline V gene, CDR1 is SGHDT and CDR2 is YYEEEE. Trimming pared 4 bases from V and 5 bases from J, leaving 18 bases between.

This sequence joins TRBV2 and TRBJ1-4; D not resolved. Trimming stripped 2 bases from V and 4 bases from J, with 8 bases between. The CDR3 is 14 amino acids. Germline CDR1 and CDR2: SNHLY and FYNNEI. The CDR3 region is CASSENRFNEKLFF. DNA for the CDR3: TGTGCCAGCAGTGAAAACAGATTTAATGAAAAACTGTTTTTT. Based on the CDR3 plus reference TRBV2 and TRBJ1-4, the full variable domain is EPEVTQTPSHQVTQMGQEVILRCVPISNHLYFYWYRQILGQKVEFLVSFYNNEISEKSEIFDDQFSVERPDGSNFTLKIRSTKLEDSAMYFCASSENRFNEKLFFGSGTQLSVL.

This sequence joins TRBV6-5 and TRBJ1-2, with 7 bases aligning to TRBD1. The CDR3 spans 13 residues. V dropped 4 bases and J dropped 4; count of bases not matched to a gene: 3. The germline gives CDR1 MNHEY, CDR2 SVGAGI. The CDR3 spells CASSSGQAYGYTF. DNA for the CDR3: TGTGCCAGCAGTTCCGGACAGGCCTATGGCTACACCTTC.

The chain employs TRBV6-5 and TRBJ1-2; a possible D gene is TRBD1 (5 bases). CDR3 length equals 15 residues. Germline values: CDR1 MNHEY, CDR2 SVGAGI. Trimming cost V 2 bases and J 2 bases, with 12 bases left between them. Written as DNA, the CDR3 is TGTGCCAGCAGTTACAAGTGGGGGGGGAACTATGGCTACACCTTC. The encoded protein is CASSYKWGGNYGYTF.

The CDR3: CASSYSETGELFF. DNA for the CDR3: TGTGCCAGCAGTTACTCGGAGACCGGGGAGCTGTTTTTT. J is TRBJ2-2 and V is TRBV6-5; the D is unclear. Germline CDR1 reads MNHEY; CDR2 reads SVGAGI. The length of the CDR3 is 13 residues. Trimming took 0 bases from V and 5 from J, leaving 4 bases between them.

V is TRBV7-3 and J is TRBJ2-3; 9 nucleotides align to TRBD2. The CDR3 is 14 amino acids. Germline values: CDR1 SGHTA, CDR2 FQGTGA. J gave up 3 bases and V 2 bases, and 0 bases lay outside the gene matches. In nucleotides, the CDR3 is TGTGCCAGCAGCTTAGCGGGAGGGACAGATACGCAGTATTTT. Translation gives CASSLAGGTDTQYF.

The CDR3 loop reads CASRRPGISYEQYF. CDR3 DNA: TGTGCCAGCCGAAGGCCAGGGATTTCCTACGAGCAGTACTTC. The chain joins TRBV6-5 to TRBJ2-7; D may be TRBD1 (5 bases). V was shortened by 8 bases and J by 1 base, with 15 bases between the two germline ends. CDR1 is MNHEY and CDR2 is SVGAGI in the germline V gene. The CDR3 consists of 14 residues.

This clone has ten or more counts. The chain recombines TRBV27 with TRBJ1-5; TRBD1 matches 9 bases. After removal of 3 bases from V and 5 bases from J, the junction contained 11 bases not matched to a gene. The CDR3 contains 17 residues. Germline CDR1 is MNHEY and CDR2 is SMNVEV (reference sequence). The chain's CDR3 is CASSLWGPDRGHQPQHF. The CDR3, as DNA: TGTGCCAGCAGTTTGTGGGGACCGGACAGGGGCCATCAGCCCCAGCATTTT.

J is TRBJ1-1 and V is TRBV10-1, with D possibly TRBD1 on 6 matching bases. The ends were cut back, 7 bases at V and 1 base at J, with 13 bases in the middle. From germline, CDR1 is WNHNN and CDR2 SYGVQD (reference sequence). The CDR3 is 14 residues long. CDR3 bases: TGCGCCAGCACACAGACAGGAAAGAACACTGAAGCTTTCTTT. Protein product: CASTQTGKNTEAFF.

J is TRBJ1-5 and V is TRBV7-2; D remains unclear. In germline, CDR1 is SGHTA, CDR2 FQGNSA. The CDR3 consists of 13 residues. Trimming pared 1 base from V and 6 bases from J, leaving 7 bases between. The CDR3: CASSLEAAQPQHF. CDR3 bases: TGTGCCAGCAGCTTAGAAGCGGCTCAGCCCCAGCATTTT. The variable domain in full, with the rest retrieved from reference TRBV7-2 and TRBJ1-5, is GAGVSQSPSNKVTEKGKDVELRCDPISGHTALYWYRQSLGQGLEFLIYFQGNSAPDKSGLPSDRFSAERTGGSVSTLTIQRTQQEDSAVYLCASSLEAAQPQHFGDGTRLSIL.

The J gene is TRBJ1-1, the V gene TRBV30; no definite D call. The CDR3 covers 14 residues. Trimming left V 2 bases short and J 0 bases short, with 10 bases between. Per the germline V gene, CDR1 is GTSNPN and CDR2 is SVGIG (reference sequence). CDR3 DNA: TGTGCCTGGAGTCAGAGGGAATTGAACACTGAAGCTTTCTTT. Encoded protein: CAWSQRELNTEAFF.

This chain connects TRBV29-1 to TRBJ2-5; TRBD2 might be the D (5 bases). The CDR3 has 12 amino acids. Germline lookup yields CDR1 SQVTM and CDR2 ANQGSEA. Trimming took off 0 bases at V and 4 bases at J, with 6 bases between the two ends. The CDR3 loop reads CSVEDGLETQYF. CDR3 sequence (DNA): TGCAGCGTTGAAGATGGACTAGAGACCCAGTACTTC.

This chain links TRBV30 with TRBJ1-2, with D possibly TRBD1 on 5 matching bases. CDR3 length equals 13 residues. The V gene's germline CDR1 is GTSNPN and CDR2 SVGIG (reference sequence). V gave up 1 base and J gave up 8 bases, with 14 bases separating them. The CDR3: CAWSGGWGWGYTF. For the CDR3, the DNA is TGTGCCTGGAGTGGGGGCTGGGGCTGGGGCTACACCTTC.

The rearrangement links TRBV5-5 to TRBJ2-1, with 8 bases identical to TRBD2. Germline V gene lookup returns CDR1 SGHKS and CDR2 YYEKEE (reference sequence). The CDR3 runs to 11 residues. CDR3 coding DNA: TGTGCGACTAGCGAAAACAATGAGCAGTTCTTC. As protein: CATSENNEQFF.

The chain employs TRBV4-1 and TRBJ2-2; TRBD1 aligns across 9 bases. This CDR3 is built from 18 residues. Germline CDR1 reads MGHRA; CDR2 reads YSYEKL. V was pared by 0 bases and J by 6 bases, with 11 bases of the junction left unmatched. This CDR3 is CASSQDRGGTGKSGELFF. The CDR3 bases are TGCGCCAGCAGCCAAGATCGAGGGGGGACAGGGAAGTCCGGGGAGCTGTTTTTT.

The chain is built from TRBV3-1 (or the pseudogene TRBV3-2) and TRBJ1-5, with a possible D match to TRBD1 (5 bases). CDR1 LGHDT and CDR2 YNNKEL come from the germline V gene (reference sequence). Trimming took 4 bases from V and 7 from J, leaving 17 bases between them. CDR3 size: 15 residues. CDR3 amino acids: CASSLSGPDKQPQHF. The CDR3 nucleotides read TGTGCCAGCAGCCTGTCAGGGCCGGACAAACAGCCCCAGCATTTT.

V gene TRBV30 combines with J gene TRBJ2-1; TRBD2 agrees at 12 bases. The length of the CDR3 is 15 residues. Germline V gene lookup returns CDR1 GTSNPN and CDR2 SVGIG (reference sequence). J lost 6 bases, V lost 4 bases, and 7 bases had no gene match. The CDR3 protein is CAWITGLAGSNEQFF. CDR3 sequence (DNA): TGTGCCTGGATCACGGGACTAGCGGGTTCCAATGAGCAGTTCTTC.

The J gene is TRBJ1-1, the V gene TRBV5-8, with TRBD1 matching over 7 bases. The J segment lost 4 bases and the V segment lost 7 bases, leaving 13 bases of the junction unmatched. The germline V gene encodes CDR1 SGHTS and CDR2 YDEGEE. This CDR3 has 15 residues. The CDR3 DNA reads TGTGCCAGCCGGCAGAGACAGGGTGATAGCACTGAAGCTTTCTTT. It encodes CASRQRQGDSTEAFF.

This clone is a singleton in its sample. The genes are TRBV6-5 and TRBJ1-6; tentatively, D is TRBD1 (6 bases). Trimming removed 4 bases at V and 5 bases at J, with 12 bases between. Germline CDR1 is MNHEY and CDR2 is SVGAGI. The CDR3 sequence is 15 residues long. The chain's CDR3 is CASSSRGGNNSPLHF. The CDR3 DNA reads TGTGCCAGCAGTTCCCGCGGGGGCAATAATTCACCCCTCCACTTT.

V usage is TRBV7-3 and J usage is TRBJ1-2; 12 nucleotides match TRBD1. V dropped 5 bases and J dropped 2; count of bases not matched to a gene: 9. This CDR3 spans 17 amino acids. The germline V gene encodes CDR1 SGHTA and CDR2 FQGTGA. Here the CDR3 reads CASSPIQGQGANYGYTF. In DNA, the CDR3 is TGTGCCAGCAGCCCGATTCAGGGACAGGGGGCGAACTATGGCTACACCTTC.

The chain uses TRBV3-1 (or the pseudogene TRBV3-2) and TRBJ1-1; possibly TRBD1 for D (6 bases). The V and J ends lost 2 bases and 5 bases respectively, with 15 bases between them. CDR1 and CDR2 from the germline V gene are LGHDT and YNNKEL (reference sequence). This CDR3 comprises 15 residues. The CDR3 sequence is CASSQQNRERTEAFF. The DNA of the CDR3 is TGTGCCAGCAGCCAACAGAACAGGGAACGGACTGAAGCTTTCTTT.